Given below is one T cell receptor beta chain in context. This specimen comes from a study of OX40 agonist ivuxolimab in advanced cancers. Across the study: Intravenous ivuxolimab was administered to patients every 2 weeks at 0.01 to 10 mg/kg. Hepatocellular carcinoma, melanoma, renal cell or head and neck cancer affected the dose-escalation patients.

The CDR3 is 15 amino acids. The ends were cut back, 3 bases at V and 3 bases at J, with 12 bases in the middle. Germline CDR1 MNHEY, CDR2 SMNVEV (reference sequence). The data were produced by immunoSEQ multiplex PCR, yet TCRdb's version contains in-frame clones alone and is incomplete. The sample lists 60,000 to 75,000 clones; 80% were seen once. Blood was sampled at baseline, cycle 4 day 1, and cycle 7 day 1. The sequences come from CD4+ or CD8+ T cells sorted from blood, collected in a trial of the OX40 agonist ivuxolimab. This rearrangement joins TRBV27 to TRBJ1-5, with a weak D call TRBD1 (5 bases). The TCR sequence derives from an adult with an advanced solid tumor such as melanoma, head and neck, liver or kidney cancer. CDR3 sequence reads: CASSFDRTINQPQHF. The CDR3 DNA follows: TGTGCCAGCAGTTTCGACAGAACCATCAATCAGCCCCAGCATTTT.